This T cell receptor beta chain was observed in a study of T cells in Graves' hyperthyroidism and ophthalmopathy. The germline gives CDR1 SGDLS, CDR2 YYNGEE. The V gene lost 0 bases and the J gene lost 5 bases, with 8 bases spanning the gap. CDR3 length: 13 residues. The CDR3 regions of TCR beta were amplified from RNA transcripts. TCR CDR3 regions were first amplified by RT-PCR with HTBI primers. Each CDR3 protein gets one entry after TCRdb re-called the multiplex PCR reads with MiXCR. Here the sample spans some 510,000 distinct CDR3 sequences, less than 25% being singletons. The receptor was isolated from a man younger than 35 with Graves' hyperthyroidism. The sample was blood. The gene calls are TRBV9 and TRBJ1-1; unclear D gene. The CDR3 region is CASSVVYGTEAFF. CDR3 bases: TGTGCCAGCAGCGTAGTTTATGGGACTGAAGCTTTCTTT.